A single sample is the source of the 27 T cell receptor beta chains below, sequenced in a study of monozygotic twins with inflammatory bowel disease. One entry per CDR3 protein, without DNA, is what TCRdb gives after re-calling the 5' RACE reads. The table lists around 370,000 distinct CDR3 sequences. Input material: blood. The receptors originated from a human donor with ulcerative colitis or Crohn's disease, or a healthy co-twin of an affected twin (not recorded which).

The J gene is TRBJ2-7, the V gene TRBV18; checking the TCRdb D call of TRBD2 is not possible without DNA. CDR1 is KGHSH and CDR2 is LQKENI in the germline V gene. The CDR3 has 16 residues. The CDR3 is CASSPGEAVGSYEQYF. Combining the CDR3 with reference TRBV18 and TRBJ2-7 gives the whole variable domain NAGVMQNPRHLVRRRGQEARLRCSPMKGHSHVYWYRQLPEEGLKFMVYLQKENIIDESGMPKERFSAEFPKEGPSILRIQQVVRGDSAAYFCASSPGEAVGSYEQYFGPGTRLTVT.

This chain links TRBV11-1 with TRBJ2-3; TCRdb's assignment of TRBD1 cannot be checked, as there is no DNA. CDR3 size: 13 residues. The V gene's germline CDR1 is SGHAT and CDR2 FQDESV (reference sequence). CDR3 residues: CASSLTGGNTQYF.

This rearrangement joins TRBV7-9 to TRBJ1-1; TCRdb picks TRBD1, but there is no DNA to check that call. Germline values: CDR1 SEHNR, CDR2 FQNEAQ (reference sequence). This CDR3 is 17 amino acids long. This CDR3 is CASSLLRDRSYNTEAFF.

The CDR3 spells CASSPNLGQGSYEQYF. The gene calls are TRBV18 and TRBJ2-7. Germline-derived CDR1 and CDR2 are KGHSH and LQKENI. This CDR3 region has 16 residues. The full variable domain, completed using reference TRBV18 and TRBJ2-7, is NAGVMQNPRHLVRRRGQEARLRCSPMKGHSHVYWYRQLPEEGLKFMVYLQKENIIDESGMPKERFSAEFPKEGPSILRIQQVVRGDSAAYFCASSPNLGQGSYEQYFGPGTRLTVT.

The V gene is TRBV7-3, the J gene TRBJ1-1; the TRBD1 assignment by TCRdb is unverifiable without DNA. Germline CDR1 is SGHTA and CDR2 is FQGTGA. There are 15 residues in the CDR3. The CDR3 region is CASSQGGLLNTEAFF. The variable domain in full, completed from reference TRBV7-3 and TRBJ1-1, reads GAGVSQTPSNKVTEKGKYVELRCDPISGHTALYWYRQSLGQGPEFLIYFQGTGAADDSGLPNDRFFAVRPEGSVSTLKIQRTERGDSAVYLCASSQGGLLNTEAFFGQGTRLTVV.

The CDR3 loop reads CASSASNTEAFF. The chain combines TRBV5-1 with TRBJ1-1. This CDR3 is built from 12 residues. CDR1 and CDR2 from the germline V gene are SGHRS and YFSETQ.

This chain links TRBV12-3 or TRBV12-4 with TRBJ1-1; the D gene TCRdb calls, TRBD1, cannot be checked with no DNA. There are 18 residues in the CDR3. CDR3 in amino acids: CASSLLLGQGGGYTEAFF.

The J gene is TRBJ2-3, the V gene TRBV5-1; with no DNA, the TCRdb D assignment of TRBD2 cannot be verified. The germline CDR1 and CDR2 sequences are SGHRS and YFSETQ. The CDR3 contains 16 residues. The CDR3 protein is CASSLASGGVSDTQYF.

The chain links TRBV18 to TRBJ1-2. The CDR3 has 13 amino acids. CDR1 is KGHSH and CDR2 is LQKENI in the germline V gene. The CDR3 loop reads CASSPPPGYGYTF.

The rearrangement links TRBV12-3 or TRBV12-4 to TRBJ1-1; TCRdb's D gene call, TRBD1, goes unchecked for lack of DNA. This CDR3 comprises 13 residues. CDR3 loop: CASGPDREVRAFF.

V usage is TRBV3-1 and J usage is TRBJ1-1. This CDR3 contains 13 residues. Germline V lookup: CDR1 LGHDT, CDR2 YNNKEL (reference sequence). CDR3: CASSPNPPYLAFF.

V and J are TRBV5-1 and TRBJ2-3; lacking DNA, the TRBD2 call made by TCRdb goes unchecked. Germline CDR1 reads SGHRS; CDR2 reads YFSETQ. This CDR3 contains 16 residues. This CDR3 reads CASSLPDWSGGDTQYF.

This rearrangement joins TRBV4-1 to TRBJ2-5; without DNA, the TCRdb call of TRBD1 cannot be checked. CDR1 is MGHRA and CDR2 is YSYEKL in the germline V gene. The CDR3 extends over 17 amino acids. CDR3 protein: CASSQPPEVELLETQYF.

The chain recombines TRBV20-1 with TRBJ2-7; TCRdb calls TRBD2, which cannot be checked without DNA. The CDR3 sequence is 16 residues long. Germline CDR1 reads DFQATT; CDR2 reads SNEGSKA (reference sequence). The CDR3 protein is CSASGLAGSYSYEQYF.

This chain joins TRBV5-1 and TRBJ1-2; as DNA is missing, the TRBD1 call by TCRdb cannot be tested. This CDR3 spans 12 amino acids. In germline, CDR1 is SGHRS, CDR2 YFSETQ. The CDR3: CASSLVGRGYTF.

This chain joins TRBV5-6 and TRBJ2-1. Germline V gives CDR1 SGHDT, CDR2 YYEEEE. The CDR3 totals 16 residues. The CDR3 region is CASSLVAGTFYNEQFF.

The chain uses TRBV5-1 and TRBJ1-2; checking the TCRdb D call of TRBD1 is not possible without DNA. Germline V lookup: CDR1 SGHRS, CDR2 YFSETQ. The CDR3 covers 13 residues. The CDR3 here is CASSPGTVWGYTF.

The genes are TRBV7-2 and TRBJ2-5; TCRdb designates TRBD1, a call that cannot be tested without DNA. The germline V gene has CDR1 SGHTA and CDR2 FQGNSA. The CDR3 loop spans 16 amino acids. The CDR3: CASSFPGTGLQETQYF.

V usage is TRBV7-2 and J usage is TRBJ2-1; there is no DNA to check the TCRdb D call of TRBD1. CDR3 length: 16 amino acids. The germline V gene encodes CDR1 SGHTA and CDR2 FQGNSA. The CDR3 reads CASSLVAGASYNEQFF.

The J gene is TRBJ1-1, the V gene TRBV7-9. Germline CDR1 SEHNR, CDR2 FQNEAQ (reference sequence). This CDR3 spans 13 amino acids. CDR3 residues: CASSLGTDREAFF. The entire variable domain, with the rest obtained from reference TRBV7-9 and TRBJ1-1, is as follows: DTGVSQNPRHKITKRGQNVTFRCDPISEHNRLYWYRQTLGQGPEFLTYFQNEAQLEKSRLLSDRFSAERPKGSFSTLEIQRTEQGDSAMYLCASSLGTDREAFFGQGTRLTVV.

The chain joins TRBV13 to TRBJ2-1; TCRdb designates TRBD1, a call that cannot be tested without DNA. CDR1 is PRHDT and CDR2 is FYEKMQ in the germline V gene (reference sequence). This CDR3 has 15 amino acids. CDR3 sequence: CASSLLDRLYNEQFF.

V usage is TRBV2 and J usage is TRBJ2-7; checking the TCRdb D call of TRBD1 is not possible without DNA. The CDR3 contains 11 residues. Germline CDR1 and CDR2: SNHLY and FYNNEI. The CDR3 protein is CASNRDREQYF.

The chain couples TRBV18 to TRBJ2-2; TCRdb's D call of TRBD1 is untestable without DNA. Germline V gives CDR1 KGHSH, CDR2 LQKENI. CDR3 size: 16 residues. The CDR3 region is CASSPPKGVNTGELFF.

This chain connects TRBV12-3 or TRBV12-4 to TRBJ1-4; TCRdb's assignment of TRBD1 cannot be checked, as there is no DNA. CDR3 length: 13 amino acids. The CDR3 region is CASRGRINEKLFF.

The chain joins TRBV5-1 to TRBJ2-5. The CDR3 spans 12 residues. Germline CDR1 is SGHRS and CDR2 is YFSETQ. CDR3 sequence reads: CASSITQETQYF.

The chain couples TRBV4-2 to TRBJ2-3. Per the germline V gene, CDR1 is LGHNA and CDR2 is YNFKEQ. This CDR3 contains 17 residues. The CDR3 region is CASSQETSPLSTDTQYF.

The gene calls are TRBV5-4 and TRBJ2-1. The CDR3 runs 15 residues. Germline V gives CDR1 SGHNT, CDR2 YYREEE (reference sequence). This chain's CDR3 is CASRYGVGSYNEQFF.